This TCR beta chain was sequenced in a study of cytomegalovirus exposure and HLA in healthy donors. This clone was recorded a few times. The CDR3 runs 14 residues. The ends were cut back, 6 bases at V and 7 bases at J, with 15 bases in the middle. Germline V gives CDR1 MNHNS, CDR2 SASEGT. There were likely unrecorded immune exposures, though donors were nominally healthy when sampled. This PCR relied on a set of 60 Vbeta primers and 13 Jbeta primers. TCRdb keeps only in-frame clones here, not all; method: immunoSEQ multiplex PCR. The table has nearly 110,000 clones, approximately 82% seen once. The chain is built from TRBV6-1 and TRBJ2-2; D may be TRBD2 (7 bases). Sequencing input: PBMCs. The clonotype comes from a man aged 40-50 years in good health and CMV-seronegative. Here the CDR3 DNA reads TGTGCCAGCAGGGGGGGGCCTCGCAACGGGGAGCTGTTTTTT. Protein: CASRGGPRNGELFF.